What follows are 2 T cell receptor beta chains derived from one specimen sequenced in a study of blood T cells in healthy people across ages. A second 7 to 11 cycle PCR used barcoded and J-beta primers. Using its own MiXCR run on the 5' RACE reads, TCRdb lists one record per CDR3 protein. The data contain more than 800,000 distinct CDR3 sequences, around 26% of them seen just once; the ten biggest clones take up around 16%. Sequences were obtained from blood. These receptors were collected from a woman of 80 years or more in good health.

This clonotype was detected only a few times. The gene calls are TRBV4-1 and TRBJ2-6, with TRBD1 matching over 8 bases. Looked up from germline, CDR1 is MGHRA and CDR2 is YSYEKL. This CDR3 has 21 amino acids. Trimming at V came to 3 bases and at J to 0 bases, leaving 16 bases not matched to a gene. CDR3: CASSHSTAQTGAPSGANVLTF. CDR3 in DNA: TGCGCCAGCAGCCATAGCACGGCCCAGACAGGGGCCCCCTCTGGGGCCAACGTCCTGACTTTC.

This clonotype was counted at least ten times. The gene calls are TRBV7-9 and TRBJ1-1, with D tentatively TRBD1 (5 bases). V lost 3 bases to trimming and J lost 3 bases, with 20 bases between them. The CDR3 runs to 17 residues. The germline gives CDR1 SEHNR, CDR2 FQNEAQ (reference sequence). CDR3 amino acids: CASSLRAGRVRDTEAFF. In DNA form, the CDR3 reads TGTGCCAGCAGCTTGCGGGCGGGCAGGGTCAGAGACACTGAAGCTTTCTTT.